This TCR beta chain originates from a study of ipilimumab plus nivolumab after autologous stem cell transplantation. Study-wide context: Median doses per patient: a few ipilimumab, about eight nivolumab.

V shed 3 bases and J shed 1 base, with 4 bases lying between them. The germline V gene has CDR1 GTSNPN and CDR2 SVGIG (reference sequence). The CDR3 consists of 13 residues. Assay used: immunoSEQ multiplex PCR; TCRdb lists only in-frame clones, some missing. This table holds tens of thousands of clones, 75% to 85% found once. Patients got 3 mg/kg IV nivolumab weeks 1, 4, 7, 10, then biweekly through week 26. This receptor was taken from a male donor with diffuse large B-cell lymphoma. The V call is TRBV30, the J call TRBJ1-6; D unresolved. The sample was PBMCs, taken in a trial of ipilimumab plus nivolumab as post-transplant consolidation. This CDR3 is CAWRDSYNSPLHF. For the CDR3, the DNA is TGTGCCTGGAGAGATTCCTATAATTCACCCCTCCACTTT.